This TCR beta chain was retrieved from a study of blood T cell repertoires in COVID-19. On the study more broadly: COVID-19 samples collected from the United States, Italy and Spain covered acute and convalescent phases. PBMCs, B-cell-depleted T cells, or T cells were the source of the cDNA or gDNA that made up the material.

In regard to this clone: Different DNA sequences within this sample yield the same CDR3.

Original data processing: Reference gene primer amplification gave estimated nucleated cell counts. The data were produced by immunoSEQ multiplex PCR, yet TCRdb's version contains in-frame clones alone and is incomplete. The V and J calls and clone size come from that table; D and trimming were worked out from the DNA. The sample gives around 200,000 clones, around 79% of which show up once; around an eighth is in the top ten. V was cut by 0 bases and J by 4 bases, with 5 bases left in between. Per germline, CDR1 MNHEY and CDR2 SVGAGI. This CDR3 contains 13 residues. This clonotype was sampled from a woman in her forties or fifties with acute or convalescent COVID-19. Sequencing input: peripheral blood. V gene TRBV6-5 combines with J gene TRBJ2-3; perhaps TRBD1 as D (5 bases). CDR3 DNA sequence: TGTGCCAGCAGTTACTCACAGGCAGATACGCAGTATTTT. Translating it yields CASSYSQADTQYF.